This T cell receptor beta chain was identified during a study of blood T cells in healthy people across ages. Then a second PCR, running about 7 to 11 cycles, was carried out with a sample-barcoded 5' primer and a J-beta primer mix. TCRdb processed the 5' RACE reads anew with MiXCR; each CDR3 protein has one entry. This repertoire shows 920,000 or so distinct CDR3 sequences, more than 35% found once; its top ten account for approximately 17%. Sequencing input: blood. The receptor was derived from a woman in her fifties or sixties in good health.

The CDR3 DNA reads as TGTGCCAGCAGTTTCGTCAGGACTAGATTCACAGATACGCAGTATTTT. Protein product: CASSFVRTRFTDTQYF. This rearrangement joins TRBV6-2 or TRBV6-3 to TRBJ2-3; 7 nucleotides match TRBD2. Per the germline V gene, CDR1 is MNHEY and CDR2 is SVGEGT. The CDR3 totals 16 residues. Trimming took 4 bases from V and 2 from J; bases not matched to a gene: 9.